Detailed here is one T cell receptor (beta chain). This specimen belongs to a study of control samples from healthy donors and cancer patients. Produced via immunoSEQ multiplex PCR; TCRdb's table is partial and in-frame only. The table includes about 84,000 clones, approximately 80% detected once. V was shortened by 0 bases and J by 7 bases, with 21 bases between the two germline ends. In germline, CDR1 is LGHDT, CDR2 YNNKEL (reference sequence). The CDR3 runs to 17 residues. V and J are TRBV3-1 (or the pseudogene TRBV3-2) and TRBJ1-1; no reliable D call. Sequenced input: PBMCs. The TCR originated in a man between 60 and 70 years old with head and neck cancer. The CDR3 here is CASSQDAGLLGLNEAFF. In nucleotides, the CDR3 is TGTGCCAGCAGCCAAGATGCGGGGTTATTGGGGTTGAATGAAGCTTTCTTT.